Listed below are T cell receptor beta chains from one sample, sequenced in a study of cytomegalovirus exposure and HLA in healthy donors. Measured with immunoSEQ multiplex PCR; TCRdb has only the in-frame clones, and not every one. Among about 150,000 clones listed, 78% were seen once. The sequenced material came from PBMCs. The receptors shown here come from a woman between 40 and 55 years old in good health and CMV-seropositive. The CDR3 runs from the conserved cysteine through the conserved F or W. D genes are given only for firm matches. The listing skips clone size in some rows; elsewhere it reads once, few, many or a size class.

v_gene: TRBV30
j_gene: TRBJ1-6
abundance: -
d_gene: -
CDR3nt: TGTGTTATGGGGGGGCTTGATTCACCCCTCCACTTT
CDR3aa: CVMGGLDSPLHF

v_gene: TRBV6-1
j_gene: TRBJ1-1
abundance: -
d_gene: -
CDR3nt: TGTGCCAGCAGTGAAAGGGAGTCGGCTTTCTTT
CDR3aa: CASSERESAFF

v_gene: TRBV4-1
j_gene: TRBJ1-6
abundance: -
d_gene: -
CDR3nt: TGCGCCAGCAGCCAGCTTGCCGGGGGATCACCCCTCCACTTT
CDR3aa: CASSQLAGGSPLHF

v_gene: TRBV5-1
j_gene: TRBJ2-1
abundance: -
d_gene: -
CDR3nt: TGCGCCAGCAGCTTGGTGGACTTGGTTAATGAGCAGTTCTTC
CDR3aa: CASSLVDLVNEQFF

v_gene: TRBV27
j_gene: TRBJ1-2
abundance: few
d_gene: TRBD1
CDR3nt: TGTGCCAGCAGCCACAAGGGGGGACAGGCAAACTATGGCTACACCTTC
CDR3aa: CASSHKGGQANYGYTF

v_gene: TRBV9
j_gene: TRBJ2-1
abundance: -
d_gene: TRBD2
CDR3nt: TGTGCCAGCAGCGTGCTGACGGGGGGGGACAATGAGCAGTTCTTC
CDR3aa: CASSVLTGGDNEQFF

v_gene: TRBV18
j_gene: TRBJ1-2
abundance: -
d_gene: -
CDR3nt: TGTGCCAGCTCTCGGGACACGTATGGCTACACCTTC
CDR3aa: CASSRDTYGYTF

v_gene: TRBV5-1
j_gene: TRBJ2-5
abundance: few
d_gene: TRBD2
CDR3nt: TGCGCCAGCAGCTTGGACCCGACTAGCCCGGAGACCCAGTACTTC
CDR3aa: CASSLDPTSPETQYF

v_gene: TRBV4-3
j_gene: TRBJ2-7
abundance: -
d_gene: -
CDR3nt: TGCGCCAGCAGCCAAGACCGGGACTTCTCCTACGAGCAGTACTTC
CDR3aa: CASSQDRDFSYEQYF

v_gene: TRBV7-2
j_gene: TRBJ1-2
abundance: few
d_gene: TRBD1
CDR3nt: TGTGCCAGCAGCATAACGCAGGGGGGAAACTATGGCTACACCTTC
CDR3aa: CASSITQGGNYGYTF

v_gene: TRBV10-3
j_gene: TRBJ2-3
abundance: -
d_gene: -
CDR3nt: TGTGCCATCAGTCCCGACATGCCGGCAGATACGCAGTATTTT
CDR3aa: CAISPDMPADTQYF

v_gene: TRBV2
j_gene: TRBJ1-5
abundance: few
d_gene: -
CDR3nt: TGTGCCACCAGACGAGGTTTGGGCAATCAGCCCCAGCATTTT
CDR3aa: CATRRGLGNQPQHF

v_gene: TRBV5-1
j_gene: TRBJ1-1
abundance: -
d_gene: -
CDR3nt: TGCGCCAGCAGCTTGAAGAGGATTTCGAACACTGAAGCTTTCTTT
CDR3aa: CASSLKRISNTEAFF

v_gene: TRBV7-2
j_gene: TRBJ1-1
abundance: -
d_gene: -
CDR3nt: TGTGCCAGCAGCTTAGTAGAGAACACTGAAGCTTTCTTT
CDR3aa: CASSLVENTEAFF

v_gene: TRBV18
j_gene: TRBJ2-7
abundance: -
d_gene: TRBD1
CDR3nt: TGTGCCAGCTCACCAAACCAGGGGGTTTCCTACGAGCAGTACTTC
CDR3aa: CASSPNQGVSYEQYF

v_gene: TRBV2
j_gene: TRBJ1-2
abundance: few
d_gene: TRBD1
CDR3nt: TGTGCCAGCAGTGTGGGACAGAACTATGGCTACACCTTC
CDR3aa: CASSVGQNYGYTF

v_gene: TRBV6-5
j_gene: TRBJ2-3
abundance: -
d_gene: -
CDR3nt: TGTGCCAGCAGGGCCACAGATACGCAGTATTTT
CDR3aa: CASRATDTQYF

v_gene: TRBV6-1
j_gene: TRBJ1-3
abundance: -
d_gene: TRBD1
CDR3nt: TGTGCCAGCTGGACAGGGAACTCTGGAAACACCATATATTTT
CDR3aa: CASWTGNSGNTIYF

v_gene: TRBV6-1
j_gene: TRBJ1-2
abundance: -
d_gene: -
CDR3nt: TGTGCCAGCAGTGAAGGGGTACAGGGATATGGCTACACCTTC
CDR3aa: CASSEGVQGYGYTF

v_gene: TRBV2
j_gene: TRBJ1-2
abundance: -
d_gene: -
CDR3nt: TGTGCCAGCAGTGAAGCGCTTCAGTCCGGGGGGCCCTATGGCTACACCTTC
CDR3aa: CASSEALQSGGPYGYTF

v_gene: TRBV5-1
j_gene: TRBJ2-7
abundance: -
d_gene: -
CDR3nt: TGCGCCAGCAGCTTCTCGGGGGATTCCTACGAGCAGTACTTC
CDR3aa: CASSFSGDSYEQYF

v_gene: TRBV18
j_gene: TRBJ2-1
abundance: -
d_gene: TRBD2
CDR3nt: TGTGCCAGCTCACCACTGGCTAGCGGGTTCTCCTACAATGAGCAGTTCTTC
CDR3aa: CASSPLASGFSYNEQFF

v_gene: TRBV6-1
j_gene: TRBJ2-6
abundance: -
d_gene: TRBD1
CDR3nt: TGTGCCAGCAGCGAAACCAGGGGGTTATTGGGTGGGGCCAACGTCCTGACTTTC
CDR3aa: CASSETRGLLGGANVLTF

v_gene: TRBV2
j_gene: TRBJ1-2
abundance: -
d_gene: -
CDR3nt: TGTGCCAGCAGTGAATCAGGTTCTTACGGCTACACCTTC
CDR3aa: CASSESGSYGYTF

v_gene: TRBV21-1
j_gene: TRBJ1-1
abundance: -
d_gene: -
CDR3nt: TGTGCCAGCAGCAAAGCGTGGGACAGGGGAGAAGCTTTCTTT
CDR3aa: CASSKAWDRGEAFF

v_gene: TRBV2
j_gene: TRBJ1-2
abundance: -
d_gene: -
CDR3nt: TGTGCCAGCAGTGTGAGGGACTATGGCTACACCTTC
CDR3aa: CASSVRDYGYTF

v_gene: TRBV18
j_gene: TRBJ1-1
abundance: -
d_gene: -
CDR3nt: TGTGCCAGCTCACCGTGGGCTAATGAAGCTTTCTTT
CDR3aa: CASSPWANEAFF

v_gene: TRBV10-3
j_gene: TRBJ2-1
abundance: once
d_gene: -
CDR3nt: TGTGCCATCAGTGTCGCGGGGCCCTCCTACAATGAGCAGTTCTTC
CDR3aa: CAISVAGPSYNEQFF